Below, 29 T cell receptor beta chains from the same sample are listed, as sequenced in a study of shared clonotypes between healthy human individuals. TCRdb's table, derived via immunoSEQ multiplex PCR, lists solely in-frame clones and lacks some. Here the sample spans fewer than 1 million clones, around 96% being singletons. Terminally differentiated effector memory CD45RA+ cells were excluded by CCR7 positive selection of CD45RO-negative cells. Sequencing was done on a sample of naive CD8+ T cells sorted from blood. All receptors derive from a man aged 30-40 years in good health.

V gene TRBV27 combines with J gene TRBJ1-3; unclear D gene. This CDR3 region has 15 residues. Germline V gives CDR1 MNHEY, CDR2 SMNVEV (reference sequence). Trimming shortened V by 6 bases and J by 0 bases, and 12 bases separated the two germline ends. CDR3 sequence (DNA): TGTGCCAGCAGACCGGACGTAAGCTCTGGAAACACCATATATTTT. As protein: CASRPDVSSGNTIYF.

V and J are TRBV15 and TRBJ2-2; D not certain. CDR1 and CDR2 (germline): LNHNV, YYDKDF (reference sequence). The CDR3 runs 17 residues. V dropped 1 base and J dropped 0 bases, with 12 bases sitting between them. CDR3 loop: CATSRGTDYANTGELFF. CDR3 DNA sequence: TGTGCCACCAGCAGAGGGACGGATTATGCGAACACCGGGGAGCTGTTTTTT.

The chain links TRBV29-1 to TRBJ2-7, with 8 bases aligning to TRBD1. This CDR3 comprises 12 residues. Germline V CDR1 and CDR2: SQVTM, ANQGSEA. V lost 7 bases and J lost 2; bases outside the gene matches: 4. In DNA form, the CDR3 reads TGCAGCGCACAGGGACAGGCCTACGAGCAGTACTTC. This gives the protein CSAQGQAYEQYF.

The genes are TRBV7-8 and TRBJ2-1, with D tentatively TRBD1 (6 bases). The germline gives CDR1 SGHVS, CDR2 FQNEAQ. V was trimmed by 2 bases and J by 9 bases, leaving 11 bases between them. The CDR3 length is 13 residues. CDR3 amino acids: CASSLRGWREQFF. CDR3 sequence (DNA): TGTGCCAGCAGCTTAAGGGGGTGGCGTGAGCAGTTCTTC.

CDR3 nucleotide sequence: TGTGCCAGCAGCCCCCCATTTCTCAAACTGTTTTTT. It specifies CASSPPFLKLFF. V and J are TRBV5-8 and TRBJ1-4; D ambiguous. Between the trimmed V and J ends, which lost 4 bases and 11 bases, there was a span of 12 bases. Germline CDR1 and CDR2: SGHTS and YDEGEE. CDR3 length equals 12 residues.

This CDR3 reads CASSLIDSSYEQYF. The CDR3 nucleotides are TGTGCCAGCAGCTTAATCGACAGCTCCTACGAGCAGTACTTC. This rearrangement joins TRBV7-8 to TRBJ2-7; the D gene is possibly TRBD1 (5 bases). The V gene's germline CDR1 is SGHVS and CDR2 FQNEAQ. The ends were cut back, 2 bases at V and 0 bases at J, with 8 bases in the middle. This CDR3 has 14 amino acids.

The CDR3 DNA reads as TGTGCCAGCAGTCCGGGACAGGGGGCTGCTGGAAACACCATATATTTT. Its translation: CASSPGQGAAGNTIYF. V is TRBV2 and J is TRBJ1-3; 12 nucleotides match TRBD1. The ends lost 5 bases at V and 2 bases at J; junction bases unmatched: 4. The CDR3 runs 16 residues. Germline CDR1 SNHLY, CDR2 FYNNEI.

This sequence joins TRBV7-6 and TRBJ2-7, with D possibly TRBD2 on 5 matching bases. CDR1 is SGHVS, CDR2 FNYEAQ, per germline. The CDR3 is 14 residues long. Between the trimmed V and J ends, which lost 2 bases and 1 base, there was a span of 9 bases. The CDR3 bases are TGTGCCAGCAGCTTAAGTCCGGGATCCTACGAGCAGTACTTC. Translated, it gives CASSLSPGSYEQYF. Full variable domain (outside the CDR3, taken from reference TRBV7-6 and TRBJ2-7): GAGVSQSPRYKVTKRGQDVALRCDPISGHVSLYWYRQALGQGPEFLTYFNYEAQQDKSGLPNDRFSAERPEGSISTLTIQRTEQRDSAMYRCASSLSPGSYEQYFGPGTRLTVT.

V is TRBV7-9 and J is TRBJ1-5; no definite D call. The V and J ends lost 4 bases and 4 bases respectively, with 11 bases between them. Per germline, CDR1 SEHNR and CDR2 FQNEAQ (reference sequence). CDR3 size: 14 residues. CDR3 nucleotides: TGTGCCAGCAGCTCTATGGACGGGAATCAGCCCCAGCATTTT. Residues: CASSSMDGNQPQHF.

The chain uses TRBV7-6 and TRBJ1-1; no clear D gene. Trimming pared 5 bases from V and 4 bases from J, leaving 8 bases between. The V gene's germline CDR1 is SGHVS and CDR2 FNYEAQ. CDR3 length equals 12 residues. The CDR3 DNA reads TGTGCCAGCAGCCCAGGAGGCACTGAAGCTTTCTTT. Protein product: CASSPGGTEAFF.

The rearrangement links TRBV18 to TRBJ2-5; 8 nucleotides match TRBD2. CDR3 length: 15 residues. CDR1 and CDR2 from the germline V gene are KGHSH and LQKENI. V trimming: 6 bases; J trimming: 0 bases; junction bases outside the gene matches: 6. Here the CDR3 reads CASSTPGGYQETQYF. In DNA form, the CDR3 reads TGTGCCAGCTCTACACCGGGGGGGTACCAAGAGACCCAGTACTTC.

This clone was recorded only once. The gene calls are TRBV7-6 and TRBJ2-5; 9 nucleotides agree with TRBD1. The CDR3 consists of 16 residues. The V segment lost 3 bases and the J segment 5 bases; nucleotides outside the gene matches: 10. Per germline, CDR1 SGHVS and CDR2 FNYEAQ. CDR3 in DNA: TGTGCCAGCAGCTTCACAGGGGGCGGGCGGTGGGAGACCCAGTACTTC. As protein: CASSFTGGGRWETQYF.

This clone was seen once. This chain links TRBV6-6 with TRBJ2-1; a weak D match, TRBD1 (5 bases). Germline CDR1 is MNHNY and CDR2 is SVGAGI (reference sequence). The CDR3 runs 15 residues. V lost 5 bases and J 1 base, leaving 12 bases between the germline ends. CDR3 sequence: CASSTQVGSYNEQFF. The CDR3 nucleotides read TGTGCCAGCAGTACACAGGTCGGGTCCTACAATGAGCAGTTCTTC.

To note about this clone: A much larger clone sits a single nucleotide away, making a read error possible. This same CDR3 is encoded by further DNA sequences in the sample. The rearrangement uses TRBV27 and TRBJ2-3; D ambiguous. Germline CDR1 MNHEY, CDR2 SMNVEV (reference sequence). Trimming pared 3 bases from V and 5 bases from J, leaving 6 bases between. This CDR3 spans 12 amino acids. CDR3 protein: CASSLLGDTQYF. CDR3 nucleotide sequence: TGTGCCAGCAGTTTGCTAGGAGATACGCAGTATTTT.

The V call is TRBV7-6, the J call TRBJ1-4; D remains ambiguous. Trimming removed 5 bases from V and 8 bases from J, with 24 bases in between. The germline CDR1 and CDR2 sequences are SGHVS and FNYEAQ. The CDR3 length is 17 residues. The DNA for the CDR3 is TGTGCCAGCAGCGCAAGACTAGGGCGCGCTCCGGGGGAAAAACTGTTTTTT. The encoded protein is CASSARLGRAPGEKLFF.

The J gene is TRBJ2-1, the V gene TRBV9; perhaps TRBD1 as D (5 bases). The germline gives CDR1 SGDLS, CDR2 YYNGEE. The CDR3 contains 18 residues. Trimming removed 3 bases from V and 0 bases from J, with 19 bases in between. The CDR3 DNA sequence: TGTGCCAGCAGCGGCCTGGGGCGAAACGGGCCCTCCTACAATGAGCAGTTCTTC. As protein: CASSGLGRNGPSYNEQFF.

DNA for the CDR3: TGTGCCAGCAGTCGACTATTCGGTACTGAAGCTTTCTTT. Protein: CASSRLFGTEAFF. The chain has TRBV6-6 and TRBJ1-1; D gene ambiguous. The CDR3 is 13 amino acids. Germline CDR1 MNHNY, CDR2 SVGAGI (reference sequence). V dropped 5 bases and J dropped 5 bases, with 12 bases sitting between them.

The sample holds one count of this clone. CDR3 sequence: CASSLVGAQETQYF. In nucleotides, the CDR3 is TGTGCCAGCAGCTTAGTCGGGGCCCAAGAGACCCAGTACTTC. The chain couples TRBV7-2 to TRBJ2-5; perhaps D is TRBD1 or TRBD2 (5 bases each). The CDR3 contains 14 residues. V was clipped by 1 base and J by 1 base, with 7 bases between them. Germline V gene lookup returns CDR1 SGHTA and CDR2 FQGNSA.

This chain uses TRBV11-3 with TRBJ2-1, with TRBD1 as a possible D gene (6 bases). V lost 4 bases to trimming and J lost 5 bases, with 12 bases between them. CDR3 length equals 14 residues. In germline, CDR1 is SGHNT, CDR2 YENEEA. The CDR3 DNA reads as TGTGCCAGCAGCTCACTCGGACAGAACAATGAGCAGTTCTTC. It specifies CASSSLGQNNEQFF.

This clone has only one observation. DNA of the CDR3: TGTGCCAGCAGCTTAGGGGACCACGCCTGGGGTGAGCAGTTCTTC. Its protein product is CASSLGDHAWGEQFF. The rearrangement joins TRBV7-3 to TRBJ2-1, with D perhaps being TRBD1 or TRBD2 (5 bases each). The CDR3 loop spans 15 amino acids. V was clipped by 2 bases and J by 9 bases, with 17 bases between them. The germline V gene encodes CDR1 SGHTA and CDR2 FQGTGA.

This clone has only one observation. The chain uses TRBV9 and TRBJ2-7, with D tentatively TRBD1 (6 bases). Germline CDR1 SGDLS, CDR2 YYNGEE. This CDR3 contains 12 residues. Trimming removed 3 bases at V and 6 bases at J, with 10 bases between. Written as DNA, the CDR3 is TGTGCCAGCAGCGCTGGGGGCTCCGAGCAGTACTTC. Translated, it gives CASSAGGSEQYF.

V is TRBV11-2 and J is TRBJ2-7, with D hard to call. CDR1 and CDR2 (germline): SGHAT, FQNNGV. The CDR3 totals 14 residues. Trimming left V 0 bases short and J 2 bases short, with 8 bases between. The CDR3 DNA reads as TGTGCCAGCAGCTTAGAGGCATCCACCTACGAGCAGTACTTC. Translated: CASSLEASTYEQYF.

The rearrangement links TRBV18 to TRBJ2-4, with a weak D call TRBD2 (6 bases). CDR1 is KGHSH, CDR2 LQKENI, per germline. Trimming shortened V by 3 bases and J by 2 bases, and 23 bases separated the two germline ends. This CDR3 is 19 amino acids long. CDR3 bases: TGTGCCAGCTCACCTATGGCGGCTTGGGAGGTTGGGTCCAAAAACATTCAGTACTTC. It encodes CASSPMAAWEVGSKNIQYF.

The chain joins TRBV29-1 to TRBJ2-2, with a possible D match to TRBD1 (7 bases). The CDR3 extends over 13 amino acids. Germline loops: CDR1 SQVTM, CDR2 ANQGSEA. The ends were cut back, 6 bases at V and 6 bases at J, with 14 bases in the middle. The CDR3 loop is CSVAGGRSGELFF. Written as DNA, the CDR3 is TGCAGCGTGGCAGGGGGGAGGTCCGGGGAGCTGTTTTTT.

The rearrangement links TRBV27 to TRBJ2-2, with D hard to call. Germline CDR1 and CDR2: MNHEY and SMNVEV (reference sequence). Trimming removed 5 bases at V and 2 bases at J, with 6 bases between. The CDR3 extends over 13 amino acids. The CDR3 sequence: CASSVYNTGELFF. Here the CDR3 DNA reads TGTGCCAGCAGTGTTTACAACACCGGGGAGCTGTTTTTT.

V usage is TRBV27 and J usage is TRBJ2-3, with 8 nucleotides matching TRBD1. This CDR3 is 15 amino acids long. From germline, CDR1 is MNHEY and CDR2 SMNVEV (reference sequence). The J segment lost 1 base and the V segment lost 2 bases, leaving 2 bases of the junction unmatched. The CDR3 is CASSLDRGGTDTQYF. The CDR3 DNA follows: TGTGCCAGCAGTTTAGACAGGGGTGGCACAGATACGCAGTATTTT.

The chain joins TRBV5-6 to TRBJ2-3; 13 bases line up with TRBD2. Germline-derived CDR1 and CDR2 are SGHDT and YYEEEE. The CDR3 is 16 residues long. The V and J ends lost 0 bases and 6 bases, in that order; junction bases with no gene match: 4. This CDR3 is CASSLGLAGGFDTQYF. Written as DNA, the CDR3 is TGTGCCAGCAGCTTGGGACTAGCGGGAGGTTTCGATACGCAGTATTTT.

The rearrangement joins TRBV7-9 to TRBJ2-1, with 9 bases fitting TRBD2. Germline V gives CDR1 SEHNR, CDR2 FQNEAQ (reference sequence). The CDR3 is made up of 15 amino acids. V trimming: 5 bases; J trimming: 8 bases; junction bases outside the gene matches: 10. CDR3 nucleotides: TGTGCCAGCAGCCGACTAGCGGCTGGCCTCGATGAGCAGTTCTTC. Amino acids: CASSRLAAGLDEQFF.

The chain has TRBV30 and TRBJ2-5, with D unclear. The V gene lost 0 bases and the J gene lost 3 bases, with 17 bases spanning the gap. In germline, CDR1 is GTSNPN, CDR2 SVGIG (reference sequence). The CDR3 totals 16 residues. The CDR3 DNA follows: TGTGCCTGGAGTGTACTATCCGCTCAAGCCAAAGAGACCCAGTACTTC. This gives the protein CAWSVLSAQAKETQYF.